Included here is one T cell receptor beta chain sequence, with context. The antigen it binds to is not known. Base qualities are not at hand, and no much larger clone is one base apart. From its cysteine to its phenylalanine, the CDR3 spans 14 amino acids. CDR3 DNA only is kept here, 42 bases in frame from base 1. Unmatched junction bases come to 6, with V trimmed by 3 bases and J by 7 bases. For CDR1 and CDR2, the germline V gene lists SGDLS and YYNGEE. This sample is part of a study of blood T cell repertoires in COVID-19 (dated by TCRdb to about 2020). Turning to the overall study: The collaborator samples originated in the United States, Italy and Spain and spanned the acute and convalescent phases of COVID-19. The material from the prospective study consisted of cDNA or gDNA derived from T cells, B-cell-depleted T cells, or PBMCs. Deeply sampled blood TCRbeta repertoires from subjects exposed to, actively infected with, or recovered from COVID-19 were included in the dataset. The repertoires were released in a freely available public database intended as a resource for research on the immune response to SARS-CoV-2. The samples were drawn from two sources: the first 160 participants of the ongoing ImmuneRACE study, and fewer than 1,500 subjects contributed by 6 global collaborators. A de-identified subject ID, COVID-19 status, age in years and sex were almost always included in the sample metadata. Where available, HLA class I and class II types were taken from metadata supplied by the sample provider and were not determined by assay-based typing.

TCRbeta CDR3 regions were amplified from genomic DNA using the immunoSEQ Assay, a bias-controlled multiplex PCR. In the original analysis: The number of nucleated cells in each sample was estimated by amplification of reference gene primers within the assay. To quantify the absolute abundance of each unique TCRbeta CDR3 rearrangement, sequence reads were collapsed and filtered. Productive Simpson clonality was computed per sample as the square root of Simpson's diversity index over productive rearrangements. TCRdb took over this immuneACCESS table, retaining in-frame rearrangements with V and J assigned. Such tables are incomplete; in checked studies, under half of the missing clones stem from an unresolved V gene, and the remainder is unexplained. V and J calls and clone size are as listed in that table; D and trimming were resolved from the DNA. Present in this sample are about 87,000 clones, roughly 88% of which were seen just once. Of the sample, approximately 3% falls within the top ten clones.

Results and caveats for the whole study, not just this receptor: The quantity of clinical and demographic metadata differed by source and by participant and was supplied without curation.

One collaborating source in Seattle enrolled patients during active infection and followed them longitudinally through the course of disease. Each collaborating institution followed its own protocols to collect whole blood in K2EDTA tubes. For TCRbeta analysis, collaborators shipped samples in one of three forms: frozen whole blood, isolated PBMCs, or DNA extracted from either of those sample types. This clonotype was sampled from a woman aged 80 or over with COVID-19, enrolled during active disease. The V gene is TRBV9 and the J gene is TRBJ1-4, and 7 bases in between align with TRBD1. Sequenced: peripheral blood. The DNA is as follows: TGTGCCAGCAGCGCCACGACAGGGAGTGAAAAACTGTTTTTT. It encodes CASSATTGSEKLFF.